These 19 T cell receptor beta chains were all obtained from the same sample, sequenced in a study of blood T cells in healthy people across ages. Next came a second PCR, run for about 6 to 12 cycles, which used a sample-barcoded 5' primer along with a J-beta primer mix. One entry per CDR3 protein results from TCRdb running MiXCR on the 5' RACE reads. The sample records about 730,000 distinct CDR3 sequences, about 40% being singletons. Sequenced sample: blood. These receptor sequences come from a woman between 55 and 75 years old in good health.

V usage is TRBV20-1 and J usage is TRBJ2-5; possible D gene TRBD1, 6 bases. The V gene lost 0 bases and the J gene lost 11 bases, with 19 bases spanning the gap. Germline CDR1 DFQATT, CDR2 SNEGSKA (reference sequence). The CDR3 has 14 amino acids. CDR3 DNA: TGCAGTGCTAGAGATGATCAGGGGACGAGAGAGCAGTACTTC. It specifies CSARDDQGTREQYF.

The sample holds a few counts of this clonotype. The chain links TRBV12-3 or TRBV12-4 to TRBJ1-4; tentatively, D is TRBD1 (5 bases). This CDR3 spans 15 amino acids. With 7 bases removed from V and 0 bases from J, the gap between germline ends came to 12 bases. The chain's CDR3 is CASNEQGATNEKLFF. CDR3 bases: TGTGCCAGCAACGAGCAGGGTGCAACTAATGAAAAACTGTTTTTT.

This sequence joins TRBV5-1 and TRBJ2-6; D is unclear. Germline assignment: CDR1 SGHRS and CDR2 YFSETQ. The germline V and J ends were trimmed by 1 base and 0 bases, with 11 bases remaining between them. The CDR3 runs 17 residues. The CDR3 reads CASSLSTESSGANVLTF. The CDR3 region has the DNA TGCGCCAGCAGCTTGAGTACGGAAAGCTCTGGGGCCAACGTCCTGACTTTC. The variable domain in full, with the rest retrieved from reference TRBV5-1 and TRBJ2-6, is KAGVTQTPRYLIKTRGQQVTLSCSPISGHRSVSWYQQTPGQGLQFLFEYFSETQRNKGNFPGRFSGRQFSNSRSEMNVSTLELGDSALYLCASSLSTESSGANVLTFGAGSRLTVL.

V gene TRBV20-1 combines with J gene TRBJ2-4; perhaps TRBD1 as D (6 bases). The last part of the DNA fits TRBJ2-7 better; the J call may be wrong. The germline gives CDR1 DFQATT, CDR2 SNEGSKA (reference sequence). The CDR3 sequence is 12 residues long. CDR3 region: CSAAQGTNEQYF. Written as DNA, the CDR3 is TGCAGTGCTGCGCAAGGGACAAACGAGCAGTACTTC.

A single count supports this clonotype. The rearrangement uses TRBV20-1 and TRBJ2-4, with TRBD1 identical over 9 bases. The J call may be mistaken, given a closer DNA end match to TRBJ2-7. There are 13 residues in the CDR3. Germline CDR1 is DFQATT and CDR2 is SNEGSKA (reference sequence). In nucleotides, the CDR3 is TGCAGTGCTGCCGGGACAGGGCTCTACGAGCAGTACTTC. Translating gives CSAAGTGLYEQYF.

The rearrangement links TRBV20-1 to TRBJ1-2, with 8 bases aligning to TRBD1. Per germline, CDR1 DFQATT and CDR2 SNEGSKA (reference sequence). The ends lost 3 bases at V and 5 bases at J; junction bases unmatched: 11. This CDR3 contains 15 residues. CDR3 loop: CSASLKDRDGYGYTF. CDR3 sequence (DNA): TGCAGTGCTAGTTTGAAGGACAGGGACGGATATGGCTACACCTTC.

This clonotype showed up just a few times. The chain's CDR3 is CASSPVLGGRDIQYF. The CDR3 nucleotides are TGTGCCAGCAGCCCCGTTCTGGGGGGCCGGGACATTCAGTACTTC. The chain has TRBV28 and TRBJ2-4, with D perhaps matching TRBD1 or TRBD2 (6 bases each). Per the germline V gene, CDR1 is MDHEN and CDR2 is SYDVKM. The CDR3 covers 15 residues. The V end lost 6 bases, the J end lost 8 bases, and 20 bases lay between the germline ends.

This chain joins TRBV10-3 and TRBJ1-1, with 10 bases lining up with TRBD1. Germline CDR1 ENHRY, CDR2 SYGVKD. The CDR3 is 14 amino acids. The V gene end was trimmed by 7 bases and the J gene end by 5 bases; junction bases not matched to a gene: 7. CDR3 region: CAIKAPGQGTEAFF. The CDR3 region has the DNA TGTGCCATCAAAGCGCCGGGACAGGGGACTGAAGCTTTCTTT.

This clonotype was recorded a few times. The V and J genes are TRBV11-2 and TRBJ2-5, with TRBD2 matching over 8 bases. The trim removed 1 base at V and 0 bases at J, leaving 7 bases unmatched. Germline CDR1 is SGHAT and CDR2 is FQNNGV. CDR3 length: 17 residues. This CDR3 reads CASSLGGDSGNQETQYF. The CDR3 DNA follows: TGTGCCAGCAGCTTAGGAGGGGATAGCGGGAACCAAGAGACCCAGTACTTC. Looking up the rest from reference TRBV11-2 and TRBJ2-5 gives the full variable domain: EAGVAQSPRYKIIEKRQSVAFWCNPISGHATLYWYQQILGQGPKLLIQFQNNGVVDDSQLPKDRFSAERLKGVDSTLKIQPAKLEDSAVYLCASSLGGDSGNQETQYFGPGTRLLVL.

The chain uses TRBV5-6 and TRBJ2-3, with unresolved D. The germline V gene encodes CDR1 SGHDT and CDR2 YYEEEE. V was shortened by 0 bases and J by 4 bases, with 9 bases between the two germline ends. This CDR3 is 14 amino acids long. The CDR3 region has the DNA TGTGCCAGCAGCTTGGAGGCGACGGCAGATACGCAGTATTTT. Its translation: CASSLEATADTQYF. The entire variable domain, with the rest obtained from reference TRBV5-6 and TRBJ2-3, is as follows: DAGVTQSPTHLIKTRGQQVTLRCSPKSGHDTVSWYQQALGQGPQFIFQYYEEEERQRGNFPDRFSGHQFPNYSSELNVNALLLGDSALYLCASSLEATADTQYFGPGTRLTVL.

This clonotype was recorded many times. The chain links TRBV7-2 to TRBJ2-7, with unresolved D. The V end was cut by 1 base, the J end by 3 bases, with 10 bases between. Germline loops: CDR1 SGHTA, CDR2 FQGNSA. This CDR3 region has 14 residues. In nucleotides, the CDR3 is TGTGCCAGCAGCTTAGGCGGCGCCCTCTACGAGCAGTACTTC. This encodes CASSLGGALYEQYF.

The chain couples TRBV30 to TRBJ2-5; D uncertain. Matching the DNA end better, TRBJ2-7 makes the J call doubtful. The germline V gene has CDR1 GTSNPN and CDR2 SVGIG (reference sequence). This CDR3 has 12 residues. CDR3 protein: CAWSQNSYEQYF. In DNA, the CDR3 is TGTGCCTGGAGTCAAAACAGCTACGAGCAGTACTTC.

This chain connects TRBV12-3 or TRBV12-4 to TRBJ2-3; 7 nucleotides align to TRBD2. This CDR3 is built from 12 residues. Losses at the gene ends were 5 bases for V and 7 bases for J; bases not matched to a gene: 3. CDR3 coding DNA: TGTGCCAGCAGTACAGCGGGGAATACGCAGTATTTT. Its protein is CASSTAGNTQYF.

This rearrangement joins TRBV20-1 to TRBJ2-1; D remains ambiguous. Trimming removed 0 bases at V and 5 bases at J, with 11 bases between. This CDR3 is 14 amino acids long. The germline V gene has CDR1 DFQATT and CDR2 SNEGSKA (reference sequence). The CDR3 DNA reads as TGCAGTGCTAGAGATGGGCTGCTTAACAATGAGCAGTTCTTC. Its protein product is CSARDGLLNNEQFF.

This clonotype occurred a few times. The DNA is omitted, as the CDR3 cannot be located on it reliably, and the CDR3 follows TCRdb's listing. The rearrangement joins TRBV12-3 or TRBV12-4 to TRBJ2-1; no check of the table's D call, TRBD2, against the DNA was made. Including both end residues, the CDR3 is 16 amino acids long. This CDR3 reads CASSSSTSGSYNEQFF.

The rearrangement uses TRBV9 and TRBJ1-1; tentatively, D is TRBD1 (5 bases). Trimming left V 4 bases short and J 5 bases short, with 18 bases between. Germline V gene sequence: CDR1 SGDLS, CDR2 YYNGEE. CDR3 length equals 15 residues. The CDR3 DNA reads TGTGCCAGCAGCTCAGAGGGGCGTCCGGGGACTGAAGCTTTCTTT. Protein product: CASSSEGRPGTEAFF.

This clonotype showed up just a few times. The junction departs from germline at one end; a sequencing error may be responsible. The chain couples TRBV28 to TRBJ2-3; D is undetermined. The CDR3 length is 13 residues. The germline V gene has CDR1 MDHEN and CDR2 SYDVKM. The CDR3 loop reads CASSPSRTDTQYF. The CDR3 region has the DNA TGCGCCAGCAGTCCTTCGCGCACAGATACGCAGTATTTT.

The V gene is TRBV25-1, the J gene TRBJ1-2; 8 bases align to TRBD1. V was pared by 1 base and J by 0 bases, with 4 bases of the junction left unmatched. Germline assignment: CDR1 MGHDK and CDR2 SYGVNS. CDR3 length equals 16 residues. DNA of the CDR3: TGTGCCAGCAGTGAATTCCAGGACAGGGCTAACTATGGCTACACCTTC. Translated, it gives CASSEFQDRANYGYTF.

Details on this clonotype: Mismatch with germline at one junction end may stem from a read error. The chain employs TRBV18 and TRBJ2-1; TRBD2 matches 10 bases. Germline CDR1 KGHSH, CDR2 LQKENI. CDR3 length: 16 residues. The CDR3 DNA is TGTGCCAGTTCACCACCGGTAGCGGGGGGATACGATGAGCAGTTCTTC. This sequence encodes CASSPPVAGGYDEQFF.